A single sample gave rise to the 16 T cell receptor beta chains below, sequenced in a study of PD-L1 blockade in urothelial cancer. This sample's time point: peripheral blood 6 weeks after treatment start. Libraries were prepared by immunoSEQ multiplex PCR; TCRdb keeps only in-frame clonotypes and omits some of them. Of roughly 46,000 clones in the sample, 70% to 85% were seen once. The sequencing used PBMCs, collected around atezolizumab (anti-PD-L1) treatment. These receptor sequences come from a man aged 50 to 59 with urothelial cancer.

As DNA, the CDR3 is TGTGCCAGCACGGTAGAAGAATCTGGAAACACCATATATTTT. It translates to CASTVEESGNTIYF. The genes are TRBV9 and TRBJ1-3, with D unresolved. Looked up from germline, CDR1 is SGDLS and CDR2 is YYNGEE. CDR3 size: 14 residues. Trimming removed 6 bases at V and 1 base at J, with 11 bases between.

This chain links TRBV13 with TRBJ2-3; 7 nucleotides line up with TRBD2. The CDR3 loop spans 13 amino acids. CDR1 is PRHDT and CDR2 is FYEKMQ in the germline V gene (reference sequence). Written as DNA, the CDR3 is TGTGCGAGCGGGGCGTACCACGATAATACGCAGTATTTT. It is translated as CASGAYHDNTQYF.

The CDR3 nucleotides read TGTGCCAGCAGCTCCCAGGTTCGGGGAGAAGAGACCCAGTACTTC. It is translated as CASSSQVRGEETQYF. The rearrangement uses TRBV11-2 and TRBJ2-5; D is perhaps TRBD2 (5 bases). Germline loops: CDR1 SGHAT, CDR2 FQNNGV. This CDR3 is 15 amino acids long. V lost 4 bases and J 3 bases, leaving 15 bases between the germline ends.

V usage is TRBV19 and J usage is TRBJ1-4; TRBD1 agrees at 8 bases. The germline gives CDR1 LNHDA, CDR2 SQIVND (reference sequence). CDR3 length: 15 residues. J lost 7 bases, V lost 6 bases, and 10 bases had no gene match. CDR3 sequence (DNA): TGTGCCAGTAGCCAGGGGGCGCGGGACGGTGAAAAACTGTTTTTT. It is translated as CASSQGARDGEKLFF. Based on the CDR3 plus reference TRBV19 and TRBJ1-4, the full variable domain is DGGITQSPKYLFRKEGQNVTLSCEQNLNHDAMYWYRQDPGQGLRLIYYSQIVNDFQKGDIAEGYSVSREKKESFPLTVTSAQKNPTAFYLCASSQGARDGEKLFFGSGTQLSVL.

The chain carries TRBV28 and TRBJ1-4; D is possibly TRBD1 (5 bases). V lost 2 bases, J lost 4 bases, and 17 bases lay in between. Germline CDR1 reads MDHEN; CDR2 reads SYDVKM. This CDR3 has 17 residues. The CDR3 coding sequence is TGTGCCAGCAGTTTACTGGGGCAGGGAGGCCTTAATGAAAAACTGTTTTTT. As protein: CASSLLGQGGLNEKLFF. Full variable domain (remainder filled in from reference TRBV28 and TRBJ1-4): DVKVTQSSRYLVKRTGEKVFLECVQDMDHENMFWYRQDPGLGLRLIYFSYDVKMKEKGDIPEGYSVSREKKERFSLILESASTNQTSMYLCASSLLGQGGLNEKLFFGSGTQLSVL.

V and J are TRBV9 and TRBJ2-5, with D perhaps TRBD1 (6 bases). V gave up 0 bases and J gave up 3 bases, with 9 bases separating them. Germline CDR1 and CDR2: SGDLS and YYNGEE. The CDR3 is 14 residues long. CDR3 sequence (DNA): TGTGCCAGCAGCGTAGATGGGGGCAAAGAGACCCAGTACTTC. Encoded protein: CASSVDGGKETQYF.

A single count supports this clone. This sequence joins TRBV28 and TRBJ1-5, with D possibly matching TRBD1 (6 bases). Per the germline V gene, CDR1 is MDHEN and CDR2 is SYDVKM. V lost 3 bases, J lost 7 bases, and 13 bases lay in between. This CDR3 is 14 amino acids long. CDR3 protein: CASSLGRGEQPQHF. In DNA form, the CDR3 reads TGTGCCAGCAGTTTGGGCAGGGGCGAACAGCCCCAGCATTTT.

The chain links TRBV18 to TRBJ1-4; 7 positions match TRBD1. Trimming at V came to 4 bases and at J to 14 bases, leaving 7 bases not matched to a gene. This CDR3 is built from 12 residues. Germline CDR1 and CDR2: KGHSH and LQKENI. CDR3 coding DNA: TGTGCCAGCTCACAGGAGACAGGGCAGCTGTTTTTT. Protein: CASSQETGQLFF.

This sequence joins TRBV30 and TRBJ2-3; TRBD2 matches at 8 bases. J lost 2 bases, V lost 6 bases, and 7 bases had no gene match. The germline V gene encodes CDR1 GTSNPN and CDR2 SVGIG (reference sequence). The CDR3 runs to 14 residues. The CDR3 DNA reads TGTGCCTGTTCGGGGGGGCTAAACACAGATACGCAGTATTTT. Translating it yields CACSGGLNTDTQYF. Full variable domain (missing parts from reference TRBV30 and TRBJ2-3): SQTIHQWPATLVQPVGSPLSLECTVEGTSNPNLYWYRQAAGRGLQLLFYSVGIGQISSEVPQNLSASRPQDRQFILSSKKLLLSDSGFYLCACSGGLNTDTQYFGPGTRLTVL.

V usage is TRBV15 and J usage is TRBJ2-5; TRBD2 is a possible D gene (6 bases). V lost 0 bases and J lost 5, with 16 bases in between. This CDR3 contains 16 residues. Looked up from germline, CDR1 is LNHNV and CDR2 is YYDKDF (reference sequence). The CDR3 DNA follows: TGTGCCACCAGCAGAGACCAGGCGGAGGGTAGGGAGACCCAGTACTTC. This codes for CATSRDQAEGRETQYF.

The J gene is TRBJ1-5, the V gene TRBV27; 7 positions match TRBD1. Germline CDR1 is MNHEY and CDR2 is SMNVEV (reference sequence). This CDR3 is built from 14 residues. V shed 0 bases and J 7 bases; nucleotides not matched to a gene: 3. The CDR3 protein is CASSLSGGTQPQHF. The CDR3 coding sequence is TGTGCCAGCAGTTTATCAGGGGGCACACAGCCCCAGCATTTT.

The chain is built from TRBV25-1 and TRBJ2-3; D is possibly TRBD1 (6 bases). CDR1 MGHDK and CDR2 SYGVNS come from the germline V gene. The germline V and J ends were trimmed by 6 bases and 8 bases, with 18 bases remaining between them. The CDR3 sequence is 14 residues long. DNA of the CDR3: TGTGCCAGCAGAGGGGACACTCCATCGAGTACGCAGTATTTT. It encodes CASRGDTPSSTQYF.

The chain uses TRBV28 and TRBJ2-1; 9 bases agree with TRBD2. The germline V gene encodes CDR1 MDHEN and CDR2 SYDVKM. This CDR3 has 15 amino acids. Trimming cost V 3 bases and J 9 bases; bases outside gene matches: 9. The DNA of the CDR3 is TGTGCCAGCAGTTTCGTCAGACTAGCGGTTAGTGAGCAGTTCTTC. Its protein product is CASSFVRLAVSEQFF.

This clone was detected once. V and J are TRBV7-9 and TRBJ2-1; D is possibly TRBD2 (5 bases). From germline, CDR1 is SEHNR and CDR2 FQNEAQ (reference sequence). Trimming left V 6 bases short and J 2 bases short, with 14 bases between. CDR3 length: 15 amino acids. In DNA, the CDR3 is TGTGCCAGCAGATCGATGACCGGGACCTACAATGAGCAGTTCTTC. Its translation is CASRSMTGTYNEQFF.

This chain joins TRBV27 and TRBJ2-3; D possibly corresponds to TRBD1 (7 bases). The germline V and J ends were trimmed by 5 bases and 0 bases, with 9 bases remaining between them. The CDR3 contains 14 residues. Looked up from germline, CDR1 is MNHEY and CDR2 is SMNVEV (reference sequence). The CDR3, as DNA: TGTGCCAGCAGTCCAGGGGGGAGCACAGATACGCAGTATTTT. It is translated as CASSPGGSTDTQYF.

Remarks on this clone: Additional DNA sequences in this sample encode the identical CDR3. The chain joins TRBV11-2 to TRBJ1-6; 9 bases match TRBD1. The CDR3 consists of 15 residues. CDR1 is SGHAT, CDR2 FQNNGV, per germline. V shed 5 bases and J 5 bases; nucleotides not matched to a gene: 4. CDR3 DNA: TGTGCCAGCAGCCCCAGGACAGGGGATAATTCACCCCTCCACTTT. Translating it yields CASSPRTGDNSPLHF.